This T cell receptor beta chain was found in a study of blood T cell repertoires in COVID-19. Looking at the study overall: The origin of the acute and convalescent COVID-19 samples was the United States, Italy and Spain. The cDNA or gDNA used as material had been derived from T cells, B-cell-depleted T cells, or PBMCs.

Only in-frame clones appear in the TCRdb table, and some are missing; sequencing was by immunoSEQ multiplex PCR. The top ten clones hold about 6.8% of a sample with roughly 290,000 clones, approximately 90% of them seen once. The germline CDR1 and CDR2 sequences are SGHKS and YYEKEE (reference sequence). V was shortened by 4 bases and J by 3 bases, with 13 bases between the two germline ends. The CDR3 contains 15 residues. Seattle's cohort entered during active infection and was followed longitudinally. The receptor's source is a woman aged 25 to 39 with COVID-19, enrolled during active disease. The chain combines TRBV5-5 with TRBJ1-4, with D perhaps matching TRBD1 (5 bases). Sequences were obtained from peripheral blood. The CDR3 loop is CASSPAQAPNEKLFF. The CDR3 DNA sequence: TGTGCCAGCAGCCCGGCACAGGCTCCTAATGAAAAACTGTTTTTT.